A selection of T cell receptor beta chains follows, all from one sample in a study of blood T cell repertoires in COVID-19. Method: immunoSEQ multiplex PCR; TCRdb's copy keeps in-frame clones and lacks some. The sample yields 210,000 or so clones, roughly 80% seen once. Sequenced sample: peripheral blood. These receptors came from an elderly woman with active or convalescent COVID-19. Each CDR3 is given with its conserved first and last residue. Each record gives: V gene, J gene, CDR3 protein.

v_call: TRBV15
j_call: TRBJ2-1
cdr3_aa: CATSSPRGGFGYNEQFF

v_call: TRBV11-3
j_call: TRBJ2-5
cdr3_aa: CASRLEGEGPGTQYF

v_call: TRBV11-2
j_call: TRBJ1-3
cdr3_aa: CASSPRQGTPALSGNTIYF

v_call: TRBV6-2/TRBV6-3
j_call: TRBJ2-7
cdr3_aa: CASSPVQNYEQYF

v_call: TRBV6-6
j_call: TRBJ1-6
cdr3_aa: CASSGPGQGHSPLHF

v_call: TRBV7-3
j_call: TRBJ2-5
cdr3_aa: CASSSSGTSQETQYF

v_call: TRBV5-6
j_call: TRBJ2-5
cdr3_aa: CASSETGLEGLGQETQYF

v_call: TRBV4-3
j_call: TRBJ2-7
cdr3_aa: CASSQDTAWGESIYEQYF

v_call: TRBV5-4
j_call: TRBJ2-7
cdr3_aa: CASSLDPSGRGEQYF

v_call: TRBV5-8
j_call: TRBJ1-5
cdr3_aa: CASRGTGGLGQPQHF

v_call: TRBV14
j_call: TRBJ2-7
cdr3_aa: CASSRAGERSYEQYF

v_call: TRBV2
j_call: TRBJ2-4
cdr3_aa: CASSGRSIQYF

v_call: TRBV7-2
j_call: TRBJ2-7
cdr3_aa: CASSRSRSSYEQYF

v_call: TRBV5-1
j_call: TRBJ2-7
cdr3_aa: CASSLGTGIHEQYF

v_call: TRBV29-1
j_call: TRBJ1-1
cdr3_aa: CSVGWTPNTEAFF

v_call: TRBV28
j_call: TRBJ2-5
cdr3_aa: CASTVGGSQETQYF

v_call: TRBV2
j_call: TRBJ2-7
cdr3_aa: CASRQNSYEQYF

v_call: TRBV5-6
j_call: TRBJ2-7
cdr3_aa: CASSVLPGQGSYEQYF

v_call: TRBV2
j_call: TRBJ2-1
cdr3_aa: CASSEFKRGDYNEQFF

v_call: TRBV10-3
j_call: TRBJ1-4
cdr3_aa: CAIGTTTNEKLFF

v_call: TRBV30
j_call: TRBJ1-4
cdr3_aa: CAWNRDRAFDEKLFF

v_call: TRBV6-5
j_call: TRBJ1-3
cdr3_aa: CASSLSPGNTIYF

v_call: TRBV5-1
j_call: TRBJ1-5
cdr3_aa: CASSLEGISNQPQHF

v_call: TRBV28
j_call: TRBJ1-5
cdr3_aa: CASSRWGVYSNQPQHF

v_call: TRBV28
j_call: TRBJ2-3
cdr3_aa: CASSLSAAPRRYF

v_call: TRBV6-5
j_call: TRBJ1-6
cdr3_aa: CASSYSQGIGSPLHF

v_call: TRBV6-4
j_call: TRBJ1-1
cdr3_aa: CASSDSGADTEAFF

v_call: TRBV7-8
j_call: TRBJ2-7
cdr3_aa: CASSSGTGSYEQYF

v_call: TRBV5-1
j_call: TRBJ2-3
cdr3_aa: CASSLVRGAGDTQYF

v_call: TRBV18
j_call: TRBJ2-1
cdr3_aa: CASSPLLAGGYNEQFF

v_call: TRBV27
j_call: TRBJ2-3
cdr3_aa: CASSLTGTTPVTDTQYF

v_call: TRBV28
j_call: TRBJ2-7
cdr3_aa: CAGRASGSYEQYF